The present T cell receptor (beta chain) was sequenced within a study of blood T cell repertoires in COVID-19. Across the study: Sample material is recorded as cDNA or gDNA derived from T cells, B-cell-depleted T cells, or PBMCs.

The trim removed 7 bases at V and 0 bases at J, leaving 1 base unmatched. The CDR3 extends over 14 amino acids. CDR1 and CDR2 from the germline V gene are SGHRS and YFSETQ. Original handling: Reference gene primers were amplified, and this amplification served to estimate nucleated cell counts. The table came from immunoSEQ multiplex PCR; TCRdb's copy has only in-frame clones and leaves some out. V and J calls plus clone size are reproduced from that table; the DNA served to infer D and trimming. The sample yields approximately 250,000 clones, around nine tenths seen once. The sample comprised peripheral blood. The receptor was isolated from a man aged 35 to 55 with active or convalescent COVID-19. This rearrangement joins TRBV5-1 to TRBJ1-4; 9 nucleotides match TRBD1. The DNA for the CDR3 is TGCGCCAGCCGGACAGGGGCAACTAATGAAAAACTGTTTTTT. This sequence encodes CASRTGATNEKLFF.